The clone carrying this TCR beta chain was seen at least ten times. Multiplex touch-down PCR with TRB-A/B primers amplified rearranged V-D-J TRB sequences. One entry per CDR3 protein, called by TCRdb with MiXCR from the multiplex PCR reads. Of 8,500 to 9,500 distinct CDR3 sequences listed, around 22% are singletons. The entry originates in a study of T cell repertoires in aging, cancer and after chemotherapy. About the study: Donor ages fell into six groups from 30 or younger up to 70 or older.

CDR1 and CDR2 from the germline V gene are SGHVS and FNYEAQ. Trimming removed 5 bases from V and 2 bases from J; junction bases left unmatched: 11. The CDR3 is made up of 18 amino acids. Amplification of TCR beta used genomic DNA extracted from peripheral blood. The rearrangement joins TRBV7-6 to TRBJ2-3; TRBD2 matches at 12 bases. This clonotype was sampled from a human donor with a blood cancer. The donor label of this sample is uncertain. Sequenced sample: blood. CDR3 residues: CASSPRLAGGQDTDTQYF. CDR3 DNA sequence: TGTGCCAGCAGCCCACGGCTAGCGGGAGGGCAGGACACAGATACGCAGTATTTT.